This entry lists 14 T cell receptor beta chains sequenced from one sample in a study of technical replicates of blood from a handful of donors. Assay used: immunoSEQ multiplex PCR; TCRdb lists only in-frame clones, some missing. The repertoire holds around 69,000 clones, with approximately 97% as singletons. Material for sequencing was T cells isolated from PBMCs. Source of these receptors: a human donor in good health.

The rearrangement uses TRBV6-1 and TRBJ1-4; 10 nucleotides line up with TRBD1. CDR3 length: 15 amino acids. After removal of 2 bases from V and 4 bases from J, the junction contained 1 base not matched to a gene. Germline V gene data show CDR1 as MNHNS and CDR2 as SASEGT. The CDR3 DNA sequence: TGTGCCAGCAGTGAAAGGACAGGGGGTAATGAAAAACTGTTTTTT. It encodes CASSERTGGNEKLFF.

This chain joins TRBV9 and TRBJ1-1, with D perhaps matching TRBD1 (5 bases). Germline CDR1 SGDLS, CDR2 YYNGEE. V gave up 0 bases and J gave up 3 bases, with 9 bases separating them. The CDR3 consists of 14 residues. As DNA, the CDR3 is TGTGCCAGCAGCGTAGTGGGGCGCGACACTGAAGCTTTCTTT. Translating it yields CASSVVGRDTEAFF.

V usage is TRBV4-1 and J usage is TRBJ1-1; D ambiguous. This CDR3 spans 12 amino acids. Between the trimmed V and J ends, which lost 5 bases and 2 bases, there was a span of 6 bases. CDR1 MGHRA and CDR2 YSYEKL come from the germline V gene. CDR3 in amino acids: CASSFGNTEAFF. CDR3 nucleotides: TGCGCCAGCAGCTTTGGCAACACTGAAGCTTTCTTT.

The chain combines TRBV7-8 with TRBJ1-2; 8 nucleotides line up with TRBD1. The germline gives CDR1 SGHVS, CDR2 FQNEAQ. V shed 3 bases, J shed 5 bases, and the junction held 5 bases outside the gene matches. There are 14 residues in the CDR3. CDR3 bases: TGTGCCAGCAGCTTCGCCAGGGGGCGTTATGGCTACACCTTC. Its protein product is CASSFARGRYGYTF.

The genes are TRBV7-6 and TRBJ1-2; 11 bases match TRBD1. The CDR3 is made up of 15 amino acids. Germline CDR1 reads SGHVS; CDR2 reads FNYEAQ. V was clipped by 5 bases and J by 6 bases; unmatched bases: 8. The CDR3 DNA reads TGTGCCAGCAGCAAGGACAGGGGGCTACCCAATGGCTACACCTTC. Encoded protein: CASSKDRGLPNGYTF.

This rearrangement joins TRBV30 to TRBJ1-1; D may be TRBD1 (5 bases). This CDR3 contains 11 residues. CDR1 and CDR2 (germline): GTSNPN, SVGIG (reference sequence). Trimming cost V 1 base and J 8 bases, with 8 bases left between them. The CDR3 nucleotides read TGTGCCTGGAGTGACAGGTACGAAGCTTTCTTT. It encodes CAWSDRYEAFF.

This CDR3 is CASSIQDSAGGYTF. The DNA of the CDR3 is TGTGCCAGCAGCATCCAGGACAGCGCCGGTGGCTACACCTTC. The chain carries TRBV11-2 and TRBJ1-2; tentative D call: TRBD1 (6 bases). CDR3 size: 14 residues. Germline V gives CDR1 SGHAT, CDR2 FQNNGV. Trimming took 5 bases from V and 7 from J, leaving 17 bases between them. The variable domain in full, completed from reference TRBV11-2 and TRBJ1-2, reads EAGVAQSPRYKIIEKRQSVAFWCNPISGHATLYWYQQILGQGPKLLIQFQNNGVVDDSQLPKDRFSAERLKGVDSTLKIQPAKLEDSAVYLCASSIQDSAGGYTFGSGTRLTVV.

The chain couples TRBV27 to TRBJ1-6; D perhaps matches TRBD1 (5 bases). The CDR3 is made up of 17 amino acids. Trimming left V 3 bases short and J 6 bases short, with 18 bases between. Germline CDR1 MNHEY, CDR2 SMNVEV (reference sequence). CDR3 sequence (DNA): TGTGCCAGCAGTTTTTCAGTTGGGTTCAGGGCTAATTCACCCCTCCACTTT. Its translation: CASSFSVGFRANSPLHF.

The chain combines TRBV9 with TRBJ1-1, with 7 bases aligning to TRBD1. Germline CDR1 reads SGDLS; CDR2 reads YYNGEE. This CDR3 contains 16 residues. J was trimmed by 3 bases and V by 0 bases; bases with no gene match: 8. The CDR3 bases are TGTGCCAGCAGCGTAGGAGGGGGCGATCTTGACACTGAAGCTTTCTTT. This gives the protein CASSVGGGDLDTEAFF. Drawing the rest from reference TRBV9 and TRBJ1-1, the complete variable domain is DSGVTQTPKHLITATGQRVTLRCSPRSGDLSVYWYQQSLDQGLQFLIQYYNGEERAKGNILERFSAQQFPDLHSELNLSSLELGDSALYFCASSVGGGDLDTEAFFGQGTRLTVV.

The V call is TRBV29-1, the J call TRBJ2-1; 9 positions agree with TRBD2. Looked up from germline, CDR1 is SQVTM and CDR2 is ANQGSEA. The CDR3 spans 14 residues. Unmatched junction bases numbered 5, after V lost 6 bases and J lost 2 bases. For the CDR3, the DNA is TGCAGCGTCCGGGCGGGGGGGCCCTACAATGAGCAGTTCTTC. Translated, it gives CSVRAGGPYNEQFF.

The chain combines TRBV6-1 with TRBJ2-1, with D possibly matching TRBD1 (6 bases). The germline V and J ends were trimmed by 5 bases and 5 bases, with 10 bases remaining between them. The CDR3 contains 13 residues. Germline V lookup: CDR1 MNHNS, CDR2 SASEGT. The CDR3 DNA sequence: TGTGCCAGCAGTCTTCCAGGGGACAATGAGCAGTTCTTC. Amino acid sequence: CASSLPGDNEQFF.

The chain links TRBV2 to TRBJ1-2; the D gene is possibly TRBD1 (5 bases). The CDR3 spans 15 residues. Trimming pared 2 bases from V and 4 bases from J, leaving 14 bases between. The V gene's germline CDR1 is SNHLY and CDR2 FYNNEI. The CDR3 loop is CASSERMGEGYGYTF. In DNA form, the CDR3 reads TGTGCCAGCAGTGAACGTATGGGGGAGGGCTATGGCTACACCTTC.

The chain couples TRBV19 to TRBJ2-7; the match to TRBD1 covers 10 bases. Germline V lookup: CDR1 LNHDA, CDR2 SQIVND (reference sequence). There are 18 residues in the CDR3. J gave up 0 bases and V 9 bases, and 17 bases lay outside the gene matches. CDR3 loop: CARILRDRGCGGSYEQYF. The CDR3 coding sequence is TGTGCCAGAATCCTCCGGGACAGGGGATGTGGTGGCTCCTACGAGCAGTACTTC.

The gene calls are TRBV28 and TRBJ1-5, with 7 bases that match TRBD1. Germline V gene lookup returns CDR1 MDHEN and CDR2 SYDVKM. CDR3 size: 13 residues. With 6 bases clipped from V and 5 bases from J, the junction kept 4 bases outside the gene matches. CDR3 residues: CASRTGWDQPQHF. CDR3 coding DNA: TGTGCCAGCAGGACAGGGTGGGATCAGCCCCAGCATTTT.